This record looks at one T cell receptor (beta chain) sequence and its context. What it binds is unknown. Assay runs were performed at deep level. Produced via immunoSEQ multiplex PCR; TCRdb's table is partial and in-frame only. The data hold about half a million clones, with 75% to 85% observed a single time. The sample belongs to a study of shared clonotypes between healthy human individuals. Trimming removed 0 bases at V and 7 bases at J, with 19 bases between. This CDR3 is 16 amino acids long. Germline CDR1 is SGHAT and CDR2 is FQNNGV. Study-level points and caveats: Sharing of clonotypes among donors was expected to vary with sequencing depth.

The source material was PBMCs. The V call is TRBV11-2, the J call TRBJ2-7; D is unclear. The origin of this receptor is a woman aged 40 to 50 in good health. Some clones in this sample may be carry-over from other donors' samples. CDR3 nucleotide sequence: TGTGCCAGCAGCTTAGATACAGCAACCCACAGTCTTGAGCAGTACTTC. Translated: CASSLDTATHSLEQYF.